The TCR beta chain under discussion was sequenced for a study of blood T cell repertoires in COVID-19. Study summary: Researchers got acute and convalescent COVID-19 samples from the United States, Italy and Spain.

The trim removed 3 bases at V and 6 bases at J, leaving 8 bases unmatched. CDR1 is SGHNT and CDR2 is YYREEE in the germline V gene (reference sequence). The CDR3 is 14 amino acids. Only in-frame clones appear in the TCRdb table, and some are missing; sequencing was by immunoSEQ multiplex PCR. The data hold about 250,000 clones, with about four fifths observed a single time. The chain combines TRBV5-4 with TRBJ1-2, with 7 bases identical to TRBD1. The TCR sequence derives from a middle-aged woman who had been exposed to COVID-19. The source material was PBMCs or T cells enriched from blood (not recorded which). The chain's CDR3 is CASSSRQGVDGYTF. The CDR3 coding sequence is TGTGCCAGCAGCTCCCGACAGGGCGTTGATGGCTACACCTTC.